This T cell receptor beta chain was recorded in a study of blood T cell repertoires in COVID-19. The wider study: T cells, B-cell-depleted T cells, or PBMCs provided the cDNA or gDNA that served as material.

Per the authors' pipeline: Amplification with reference gene primers provided the estimates of nucleated cell counts. Measured with immunoSEQ multiplex PCR; TCRdb has only the in-frame clones, and not every one. The V and J calls and the clone size are those of that table, but D and trimming were determined from the DNA. This sample has 300,000 to 350,000 clones, with about 90% found just once. V was clipped by 6 bases and J by 1 base, with 10 bases between them. Germline CDR1 SNHLY, CDR2 FYNNEI. The CDR3 is made up of 14 amino acids. This receptor was identified in a woman aged 25 to 39 who had recovered from COVID-19. V gene TRBV2 combines with J gene TRBJ1-5; D possibly corresponds to TRBD1 (6 bases). The sample taken for sequencing was PBMCs or T cells enriched from blood (not recorded which). The CDR3 DNA reads TGTGCCAGCAGGGCTCAGGGGAGCAATCAGCCCCAGCATTTT. Translating gives CASRAQGSNQPQHF.